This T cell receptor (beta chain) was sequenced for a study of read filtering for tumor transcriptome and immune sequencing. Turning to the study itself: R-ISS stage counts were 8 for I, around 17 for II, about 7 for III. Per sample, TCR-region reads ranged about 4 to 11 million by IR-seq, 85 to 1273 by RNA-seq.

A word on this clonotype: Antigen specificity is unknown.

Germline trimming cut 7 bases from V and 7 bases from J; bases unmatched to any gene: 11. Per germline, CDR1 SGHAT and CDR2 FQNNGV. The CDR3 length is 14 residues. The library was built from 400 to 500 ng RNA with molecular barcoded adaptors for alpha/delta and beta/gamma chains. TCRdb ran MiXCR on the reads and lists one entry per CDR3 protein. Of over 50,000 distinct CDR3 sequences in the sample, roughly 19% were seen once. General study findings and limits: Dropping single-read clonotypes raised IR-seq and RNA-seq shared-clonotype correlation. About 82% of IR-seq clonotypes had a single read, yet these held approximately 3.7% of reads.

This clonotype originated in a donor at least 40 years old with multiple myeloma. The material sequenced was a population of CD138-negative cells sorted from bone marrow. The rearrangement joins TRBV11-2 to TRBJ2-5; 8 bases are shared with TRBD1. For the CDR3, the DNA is TGTGCCAGCACCCAACACGGACAGGGCGGGACCCAGTACTTC. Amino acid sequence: CASTQHGQGGTQYF. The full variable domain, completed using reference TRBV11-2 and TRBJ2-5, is EAGVAQSPRYKIIEKRQSVAFWCNPISGHATLYWYQQILGQGPKLLIQFQNNGVVDDSQLPKDRFSAERLKGVDSTLKIQPAKLEDSAVYLCASTQHGQGGTQYFGPGTRLLVL.